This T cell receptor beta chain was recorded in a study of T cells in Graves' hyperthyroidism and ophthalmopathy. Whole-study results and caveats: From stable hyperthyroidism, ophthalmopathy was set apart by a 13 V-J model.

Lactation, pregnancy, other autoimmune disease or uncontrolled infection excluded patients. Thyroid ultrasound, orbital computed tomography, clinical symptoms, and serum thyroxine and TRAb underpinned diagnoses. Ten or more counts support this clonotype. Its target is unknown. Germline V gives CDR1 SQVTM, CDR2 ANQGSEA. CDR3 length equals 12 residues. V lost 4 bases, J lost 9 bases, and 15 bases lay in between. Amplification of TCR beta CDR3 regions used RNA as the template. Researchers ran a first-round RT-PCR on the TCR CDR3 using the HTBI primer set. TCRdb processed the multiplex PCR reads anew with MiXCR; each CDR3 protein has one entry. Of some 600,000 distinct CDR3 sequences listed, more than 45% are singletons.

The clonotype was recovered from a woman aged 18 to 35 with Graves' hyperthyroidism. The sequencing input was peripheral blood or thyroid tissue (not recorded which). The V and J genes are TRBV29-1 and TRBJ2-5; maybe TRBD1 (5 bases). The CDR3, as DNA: TGCAGCGTTGGGGGCCCCTTGGAACCCCAGTACTTC. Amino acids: CSVGGPLEPQYF.